Detailed here is one T cell receptor beta chain. Sequencing used immunoSEQ multiplex PCR; TCRdb keeps in-frame clones, though not all of them. The sample has 300,000 to 450,000 clones, roughly 87% seen once. Patients at the Seattle site were enrolled during active infection and followed longitudinally. These data come from a study of blood T cell repertoires in COVID-19. The overall study: Samples came from the United States, Italy and Spain, spanning acute and convalescent COVID-19. The analysed material was cDNA or gDNA that came from T cells, B-cell-depleted T cells, or PBMCs.

Deletions cut 3 bases from V and 7 bases from J, with 6 bases between. The germline V gene encodes CDR1 SNHLY and CDR2 FYNNEI. The CDR3 is 12 residues long. Sequenced material: peripheral blood. This clonotype was sampled from a woman in her fifties or sixties with COVID-19, enrolled during active disease. J is TRBJ2-2 and V is TRBV2; D is uncertain. CDR3 bases: TGTGCCAGCAGTGAGGGCAGCGGGGAGCTGTTTTTT. Protein sequence: CASSEGSGELFF. The full variable domain, with the rest looked up from reference TRBV2 and TRBJ2-2, is EPEVTQTPSHQVTQMGQEVILRCVPISNHLYFYWYRQILGQKVEFLVSFYNNEISEKSEIFDDQFSVERPDGSNFTLKIRSTKLEDSAMYFCASSEGSGELFFGEGSRLTVL.